The T cell receptor (beta chain) under discussion was sequenced for a study of blood T cell repertoires in COVID-19. Repertoires were generated with immunoSEQ multiplex PCR, while TCRdb's copy carries only in-frame clones and drops some. The sample has approximately 240,000 clones; roughly 80% are singletons. The ends lost 5 bases at V and 1 base at J; junction bases unmatched: 7. The CDR3 contains 15 residues. Looked up from germline, CDR1 is MDHEN and CDR2 is SYDVKM. The sample taken for sequencing was PBMCs or T cells enriched from blood (not recorded which). This sequence joins TRBV28 and TRBJ1-1; 7 bases agree with TRBD1. This clonotype was sampled from a woman between 40 and 55 years old with acute COVID-19. The CDR3 region has the DNA TGTGCCAGCAGTCCCCTCGGACAGGCGAACACTGAAGCTTTCTTT. Amino acid sequence: CASSPLGQANTEAFF. Supplemented by reference TRBV28 and TRBJ1-1, the full variable domain reads DVKVTQSSRYLVKRTGEKVFLECVQDMDHENMFWYRQDPGLGLRLIYFSYDVKMKEKGDIPEGYSVSREKKERFSLILESASTNQTSMYLCASSPLGQANTEAFFGQGTRLTVV.